A selection of T cell receptor beta chains follows, all from one sample in a study of OX40 agonist ivuxolimab in advanced cancers. TCRdb's table, derived via immunoSEQ multiplex PCR, lists solely in-frame clones and lacks some. Among about 58,000 clones listed, 80% to 85% were seen once. The input for sequencing was CD4+ or CD8+ T cells sorted from blood, taken in a trial of the OX40 agonist ivuxolimab. The receptors were gathered from an adult with an advanced solid tumor such as melanoma, head and neck, liver or kidney cancer. The CDR3 runs from the conserved cysteine through the conserved F or W.

V,CDR3
TRBV27,CASSLRGETQYF
TRBV6-5,CASGPGSQPQHF
TRBV7-8,CASSPGETYGYTF
TRBV4-1,CASSQGAAGRSTDTQYF
TRBV7-8,CASSLRDRWYSEQYF
TRBV6-5,CASSTAQGDTQYF
TRBV6-5,CASSRTAYNSPLHF
TRBV7-3,CASSLMPISNTGELFF
TRBV5-1,CASSLAAGRQGGNEQYF
TRBV6-5,CASSYSQGTNEKLFF
TRBV9,CASSAGIGSYEQYF
TRBV7-2,CASSPPGQPADTQYF
TRBV29-1,CSVGGEGAETQYF
TRBV4-2,CASSRQGDTSTDTQYF
TRBV7-6,CASSQGARRETQYF
TRBV6-5,CASSYARQTVGNTIYF
TRBV28,CASSSTSGVSTDTQYF
TRBV7-2,CASSLMGQGSSPLHF
TRBV7-2,CASSLGTTNTGELFF
TRBV11-2,CASSLTLYGYTF
TRBV6-6,CASSGDVGALHF
TRBV5-4,CASSLGDLATNEKLFF
TRBV2,CASSEGTSTDTQYF
TRBV28,CASSLDRSYGYTF
TRBV28,CASSLQYFGPGGEQYF
TRBV5-1,CASSLAALNRGEEKLFF
TRBV11-2,CASSLVARGDSPLHF
TRBV19,CASSPPQFSEQYF
TRBV10-3,CAITSSYNSPLHF
TRBV7-9,CASSLVQGTFSGNTIYF
TRBV30,CAWSVLYQYGYTF
TRBV6-1,CASRDRAIPGQYF
TRBV27,CASSNRGSRGTEAFF
TRBV9,CASTVSGYTEGEQFF
TRBV28,CASSPFWVEKLFF
TRBV5-1,CASSPQGADTQYF
TRBV5-1,CASSLGSGDTEAFF
TRBV7-6,CASSSGGAGGFGEQYF
TRBV7-3,CASSPGQGRENEQFF
TRBV7-3,CASSPTPTGELFF
TRBV6-5,CASSTRGTYYEQYF
TRBV28,CASSLHTRRNTEAFF
TRBV7-9,CASSLGGEQFF
TRBV10-3,CAISVWGSGIGNTEAFF
TRBV7-3,CASSPQGGLSYNEQFF
TRBV5-6,CASSLVLAGDSTDTQYF
TRBV7-3,CASSFRQGARDTQYF
TRBV11-2,CASSGPGGETQYF
TRBV11-2,CASSLGTIYEQYF
TRBV28,CASSFFGGTLEQYF
TRBV27,CASSFMTGGVDTQYF
TRBV5-1,CASSEPGGTDYYGYTF